This is a list of T cell receptor beta chains from one sample in a study of T cell responses to AZD1222 COVID-19 vaccine. Repertoires were generated with immunoSEQ multiplex PCR, while TCRdb's copy carries only in-frame clones and drops some. The sample yields some 110,000 clones, 70% to 90% seen once. The sample consisted of peripheral blood, taken on day 0 of MenACWY control vaccination. These TCRs come from an adult in good health. The conserved cysteine and the conserved F or W are not part of the CDR3 here.

V gene | CDR3 length | CDR3 protein
TRBV7-9 | 13 | ASSIRGVPTDTQY
TRBV9 | 14 | ASSVATRGGPGELF
TRBV5-1 | 12 | ASSLDQGAKTQY
TRBV6-2/TRBV6-3 | 10 | ASSYNTGPQH
TRBV19 | 12 | ATKQGSYNSPLH
TRBV4-3 | 12 | ASSRSKDTGELF
TRBV3-1/TRBV3-2 | 15 | ASSPERGGRVSDTQY
TRBV5-6 | 15 | ASSSRLVALPSYEQY
TRBV4-2 | 15 | ASSQEGTGRQLSGYT
TRBV7-9 | 10 | ASRHLRETQY
TRBV30 | 13 | AWSVMMNSGNTIY
TRBV4-2 | 14 | ASSRRGTAGANVLT
TRBV28 | 13 | ASSPPGGSNQPQH
TRBV28 | 12 | ASRTGASNQPQH
TRBV28 | 13 | ASTPQIRSGNTIY
TRBV7-8 | 13 | ASSSRQGLVETQY
TRBV27 | 10 | ASSYFGSEQY
TRBV28 | 15 | ASRTYRRGQHNEKLF
TRBV11-2 | 13 | ASSLDADRIETQY
TRBV7-8 | 14 | ASSLTRTENTGELF
TRBV15 | 11 | ATNSFSYNEQF
TRBV14 | 12 | ASSQFILNTEAF
TRBV11-1 | 14 | ASSPLLQGGQETQY
TRBV5-4 | 14 | ASSPTSGVRYNEQF
TRBV19 | 12 | ASSLQEARGTQY
TRBV3-1/TRBV3-2 | 13 | ASHPRGQTNYGYT
TRBV12-3/TRBV12-4 | 11 | ASSFYQGYGYT
TRBV2 | 11 | ASTRDPGNTIY
TRBV28 | 12 | ASSLDLVGLGYT
TRBV6-4 | 11 | ASSEVAGAQQF
TRBV7-9 | 14 | ATNGRGQPHTYEQY
TRBV6-2/TRBV6-3 | 15 | ASSYGLTSGVTGELF
TRBV4-1 | 13 | ASSQVEGVQETQY
TRBV30 | 14 | ASHVGPALNTGELF
TRBV5-1 | 14 | ASSTTSGGLTDTQY
TRBV7-2 | 12 | ASSLNRVNTEAF
TRBV19 | 12 | ASSPRESNQPQH
TRBV5-1 | 13 | ASSLAGSASYEQY
TRBV5-5 | 10 | ASSLVQGPMT
TRBV11-2 | 17 | ASSSHPGQGLGSNQPQH
TRBV28 | 16 | ASSPQPSRDRDPGELF
TRBV19 | 11 | ASSIGFRETQY
TRBV5-4 | 16 | ASSFPPRGGWSYNEQF
TRBV7-2 | 13 | ASSLARAAKNIQY
TRBV2 | 13 | ASTTWTGGLYGYT
TRBV7-9 | 13 | ASSPGGTFNEKLF
TRBV2 | 11 | ASGGQGLREQY
TRBV19 | 12 | ASSPHYQGGEQY
TRBV28 | 10 | ASREGRRGYT
TRBV18 | 11 | ASSRTHQETQY
TRBV5-1 | 13 | ASPLDGKHNSPLH
TRBV9 | 13 | ASSVQGMANYGYT
TRBV11-2 | 13 | ASSLWGRVADTQY
TRBV29-1 | 9 | SVQGMTEAF